This T cell receptor (beta chain) was identified during a study of cytomegalovirus exposure and HLA in healthy donors. The CDR3 runs to 14 residues. Germline CDR1 and CDR2: SNHLY and FYNNEI. The V segment lost 4 bases and the J segment 5 bases; nucleotides outside the gene matches: 6. To note about this clone: As yet, its antigen is unknown.

The primer mix had 60 Vbeta and 13 Jbeta primers. Sequenced by immunoSEQ multiplex PCR; TCRdb stores in-frame clones only, minus some. In total, the table holds about 75,000 clones. Study findings and constraints: A link between a missense DCLRE1C variant and TCR beta V- and J-gene trimming emerged from a later analysis.

Input material: PBMCs. The clonotype was recovered from a man between 18 and 35 years old in good health and CMV-seropositive. The J gene is TRBJ1-1, the V gene TRBV2; 8 bases match TRBD1. DNA of the CDR3: TGTGCCAGCAGTGCAACAGGGGGGGATACTGAAGCTTTCTTT. Amino acid sequence: CASSATGGDTEAFF.